One and the same sample provided the 4 T cell receptor beta chains below, sequenced in a study of vaccination and CD4 T cells after COVID-19. Their specific antigens are unknown. Treatment of the sample: approximately 11-day PBMC culture with coronavirus spike peptide pools or control peptides (ViraFEST assay). Ahead of the COVID-19 pandemic (2011-2018), the CD4+ T cells of the unexposed donor were collected. Sequencing of DNA taken from cultured CD4+ T cells relied on the Oncomine TCR Beta short-read assay. Using the QIAamp micro DNA kit, genomic DNA was extracted from the CD4+ T cells that had been cultured. In TCRdb, the PCR reads were re-called with MiXCR into one record per CDR3 protein. The data contain more than 6,000 distinct CDR3 sequences, approximately 31% of them singletons. Sequencing was done on a sample of CD4+ T cells from blood, cultured in vitro. The receptors derive from a human donor in good health.

This chain joins TRBV15 and TRBJ1-2; the D gene is possibly TRBD1 (5 bases). This CDR3 spans 14 amino acids. The germline V gene has CDR1 LNHNV and CDR2 YYDKDF (reference sequence). V lost 5 bases and J 4 bases, leaving 14 bases between the germline ends. The DNA for the CDR3 is TGTGCCACCAGCCCGCCGGGGCTTTCCTATGGCTACACCTTC. Translation gives CATSPPGLSYGYTF.

This clonotype has just a few counts. The junction shows a germline mismatch at one end, possibly a read error. V and J are TRBV7-7 and TRBJ1-1; D is uncertain. The CDR3 totals 13 residues. Germline V gene sequence: CDR1 SSHAT, CDR2 FNYEAQ (reference sequence). Here the CDR3 reads CASSLDENTEAFF. The CDR3 DNA sequence: TGTGCTAGCAGCTTAGATGAGAACACTGAAGCTTTCTTT.

This clonotype is medium-sized (0.01 to 0.1%). The chain employs TRBV19 and TRBJ1-2, with 8 bases lining up with TRBD1. The CDR3 has 13 amino acids. The germline gives CDR1 LNHDA, CDR2 SQIVND (reference sequence). J lost 6 bases, V lost 4 bases, and 4 bases had no gene match. The CDR3 DNA is TGTGCCAGTAGTAAAGGACAGGGCCATGGCTACACCTTC. It translates to CASSKGQGHGYTF.

This clonotype was seen a handful of times. The V and J genes are TRBV6-5 and TRBJ1-5; 7 bases are shared with TRBD1. Per germline, CDR1 MNHEY and CDR2 SVGAGI. V shed 2 bases, J shed 6 bases, and the junction held 4 bases outside the gene matches. CDR3 length equals 14 residues. The CDR3 spells CASSYDRDSQPQHF. The CDR3 DNA reads TGTGCCAGCAGTTACGACAGGGATAGTCAGCCCCAGCATTTT.